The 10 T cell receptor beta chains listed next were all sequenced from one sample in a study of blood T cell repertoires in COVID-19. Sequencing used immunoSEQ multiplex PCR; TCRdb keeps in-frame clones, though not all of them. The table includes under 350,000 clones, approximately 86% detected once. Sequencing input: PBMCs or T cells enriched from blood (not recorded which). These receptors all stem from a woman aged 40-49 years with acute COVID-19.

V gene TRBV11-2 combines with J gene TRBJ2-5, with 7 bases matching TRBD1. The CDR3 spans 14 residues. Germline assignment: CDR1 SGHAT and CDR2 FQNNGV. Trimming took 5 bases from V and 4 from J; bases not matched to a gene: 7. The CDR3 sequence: CASSLRQGRETQYF. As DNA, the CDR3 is TGTGCCAGCAGCCTCCGACAGGGTAGAGAGACCCAGTACTTC.

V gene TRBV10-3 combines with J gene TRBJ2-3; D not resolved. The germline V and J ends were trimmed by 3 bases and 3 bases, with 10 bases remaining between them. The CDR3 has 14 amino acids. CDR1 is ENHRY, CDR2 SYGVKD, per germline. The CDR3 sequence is CAISETGRTDTQYF. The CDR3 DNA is TGTGCCATCAGTGAAACGGGTCGGACAGATACGCAGTATTTT.

CDR3: CASSQGRGDQPQHF. As DNA, the CDR3 is TGCGCCAGCAGCCAAGGCAGGGGCGATCAGCCCCAGCATTTT. J is TRBJ1-5 and V is TRBV4-3; the D gene is possibly TRBD1 (6 bases). V was trimmed by 1 base and J by 5 bases, leaving 9 bases between them. Germline CDR1 reads LGHNA; CDR2 reads YSLEER. The CDR3 runs to 14 residues.

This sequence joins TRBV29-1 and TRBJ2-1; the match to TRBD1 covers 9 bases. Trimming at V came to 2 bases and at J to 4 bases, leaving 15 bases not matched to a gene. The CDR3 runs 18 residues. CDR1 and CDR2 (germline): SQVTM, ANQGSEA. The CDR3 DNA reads TGCAGCGTTGAAAGTAGAGCTTTCGGGACAGGGACATACAATGAGCAGTTCTTC. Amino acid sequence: CSVESRAFGTGTYNEQFF.

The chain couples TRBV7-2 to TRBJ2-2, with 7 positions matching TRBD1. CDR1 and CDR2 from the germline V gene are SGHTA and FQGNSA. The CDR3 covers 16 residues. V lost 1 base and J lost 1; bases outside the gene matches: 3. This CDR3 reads CASSLGYRGNTGELFF. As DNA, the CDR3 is TGTGCCAGCAGCTTAGGGTACAGGGGGAACACCGGGGAGCTGTTTTTT.

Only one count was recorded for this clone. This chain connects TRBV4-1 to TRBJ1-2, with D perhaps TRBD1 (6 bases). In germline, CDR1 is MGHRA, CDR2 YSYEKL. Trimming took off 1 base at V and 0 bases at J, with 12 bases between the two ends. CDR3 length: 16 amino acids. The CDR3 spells CASSQGDRPTNYGYTF. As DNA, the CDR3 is TGCGCCAGCAGCCAAGGAGACAGGCCGACTAACTATGGCTACACCTTC.

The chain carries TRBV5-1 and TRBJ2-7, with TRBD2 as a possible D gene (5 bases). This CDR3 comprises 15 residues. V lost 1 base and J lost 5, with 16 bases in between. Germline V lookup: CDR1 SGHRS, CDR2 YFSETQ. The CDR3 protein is CASSLSVGLTHEQYF. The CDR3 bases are TGCGCCAGCAGCTTGTCGGTAGGACTTACACACGAGCAGTACTTC.

This chain's CDR3 is CASSSGTGSAETQYF. The CDR3 bases are TGTGCCAGCAGCTCCGGGACAGGGTCTGCGGAGACCCAGTACTTC. This chain joins TRBV9 and TRBJ2-5; TRBD1 matches 9 bases. Germline V gene data show CDR1 as SGDLS and CDR2 as YYNGEE. The J segment lost 5 bases and the V segment lost 4 bases, leaving 9 bases of the junction unmatched. There are 15 residues in the CDR3.

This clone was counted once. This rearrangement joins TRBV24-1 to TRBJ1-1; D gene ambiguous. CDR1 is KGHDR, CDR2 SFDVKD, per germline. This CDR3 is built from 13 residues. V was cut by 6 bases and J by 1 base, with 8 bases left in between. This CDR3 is CATSHDKNTEAFF. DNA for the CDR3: TGTGCCACCAGTCATGACAAGAACACTGAAGCTTTCTTT.

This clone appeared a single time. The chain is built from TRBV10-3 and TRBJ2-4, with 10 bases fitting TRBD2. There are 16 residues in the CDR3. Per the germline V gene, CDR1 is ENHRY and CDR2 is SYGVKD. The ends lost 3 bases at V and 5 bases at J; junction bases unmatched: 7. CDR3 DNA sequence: TGTGCCATCAGTGAAAAACTAGCGGGAATGCAAAACATTCAGTACTTC. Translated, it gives CAISEKLAGMQNIQYF.